Presented here are 31 T cell receptor beta chains from one specimen sequenced in a study of blood T cell repertoires in COVID-19. The table came from immunoSEQ multiplex PCR; TCRdb's copy has only in-frame clones and leaves some out. The table lists tens of thousands of clones, more than 75% of them singletons. Sequenced: peripheral blood. Receptors were obtained from a human donor in a cohort sampled during active COVID-19.

The chain uses TRBV10-3 and TRBJ2-1, with TRBD2 matching 12 bases. Per the germline V gene, CDR1 is ENHRY and CDR2 is SYGVKD. This CDR3 contains 17 residues. The ends lost 3 bases at V and 1 base at J; junction bases unmatched: 4. The DNA of the CDR3 is TGTGCCATCAGTGACCCCGGACTAGCGGGGTCCTACAATGAGCAGTTCTTC. It yields the protein CAISDPGLAGSYNEQFF.

This chain connects TRBV5-1 to TRBJ2-1; 7 bases align to TRBD2. Germline-derived CDR1 and CDR2 are SGHRS and YFSETQ. Trimming removed 2 bases from V and 4 bases from J; junction bases left unmatched: 6. The CDR3 totals 15 residues. DNA for the CDR3: TGCGCCAGCAGCTTAGCGGGGCTCACGTACAATGAGCAGTTCTTC. This codes for CASSLAGLTYNEQFF. Looking up the rest from reference TRBV5-1 and TRBJ2-1 gives the full variable domain: KAGVTQTPRYLIKTRGQQVTLSCSPISGHRSVSWYQQTPGQGLQFLFEYFSETQRNKGNFPGRFSGRQFSNSRSEMNVSTLELGDSALYLCASSLAGLTYNEQFFGPGTRLTVL.

The CDR3 reads CASRRPGTGNQPQHF. The CDR3 DNA sequence: TGTGCCAGCAGAAGACCTGGGACAGGGAATCAGCCCCAGCATTTT. The J gene is TRBJ1-5, the V gene TRBV6-5; TRBD1 matches 9 bases. The germline V gene encodes CDR1 MNHEY and CDR2 SVGAGI. V trimming: 6 bases; J trimming: 4 bases; junction bases outside the gene matches: 7. The CDR3 spans 15 residues.

This chain joins TRBV25-1 and TRBJ2-2; 8 nucleotides agree with TRBD1. CDR1 and CDR2 (germline): MGHDK, SYGVNS. This CDR3 comprises 14 residues. V shed 5 bases and J 3 bases; nucleotides not matched to a gene: 2. CDR3 in DNA: TGTGCCAGCAGTTCGGACAGGGACACCGGGGAGCTGTTTTTT. Protein product: CASSSDRDTGELFF.

The chain recombines TRBV6-2 or TRBV6-3 with TRBJ1-2, with D perhaps matching TRBD1 (5 bases). Per germline, CDR1 MNHEY and CDR2 SVGEGT. The CDR3 length is 13 residues. Trimming took off 2 bases at V and 3 bases at J, with 7 bases between the two ends. CDR3 nucleotides: TGTGCCAGCAGTTACGGGGCTTACTATGGCTACACCTTC. It yields the protein CASSYGAYYGYTF.

This chain uses TRBV29-1 with TRBJ2-4, with D possibly TRBD1 on 5 matching bases. The germline V gene has CDR1 SQVTM and CDR2 ANQGSEA. The CDR3 is 13 amino acids. With 6 bases removed from V and 8 bases from J, the gap between germline ends came to 17 bases. The chain's CDR3 is CSVLVTARDIQYF. The CDR3 coding sequence is TGCAGCGTCCTCGTGACAGCCAGGGACATTCAGTACTTC.

This clone has only one observation. The rearrangement uses TRBV2 and TRBJ1-1; D call uncertain. The CDR3 consists of 15 residues. V was pared by 0 bases and J by 0 bases, with 8 bases between. CDR1 SNHLY and CDR2 FYNNEI come from the germline V gene. The DNA of the CDR3 is TGTGCCAGCAGTGAAGCTCCTGGCCTGAACACTGAAGCTTTCTTT. Its protein is CASSEAPGLNTEAFF.

The chain carries TRBV5-1 and TRBJ2-7; D is undetermined. The CDR3 is made up of 15 amino acids. V lost 0 bases, J lost 0 bases, and 10 bases lay in between. Germline values: CDR1 SGHRS, CDR2 YFSETQ. The CDR3 DNA reads as TGCGCCAGCAGCTTGGGAGACACCGCCTCCTACGAGCAGTACTTC. Translated: CASSLGDTASYEQYF.

This clone came up a few times. The gene calls are TRBV27 and TRBJ2-7, with D perhaps TRBD1 (6 bases). Germline loops: CDR1 MNHEY, CDR2 SMNVEV (reference sequence). The CDR3 runs to 14 residues. Trimming cost V 3 bases and J 3 bases, with 12 bases left between them. The CDR3 loop reads CASSLRQEHYEQYF. The CDR3, as DNA: TGTGCCAGCAGTTTGAGACAGGAGCACTACGAGCAGTACTTC.

The chain couples TRBV19 to TRBJ2-1; the match to TRBD2 covers 8 bases. The CDR3 totals 15 residues. V was pared by 4 bases and J by 7 bases, with 9 bases of the junction left unmatched. Germline assignment: CDR1 LNHDA and CDR2 SQIVND (reference sequence). The CDR3 nucleotides read TGTGCCAGTAGTACTCGGGCTAGCGGGCAGAATGAGCAGTTCTTC. This translates into CASSTRASGQNEQFF. The entire variable domain, with the rest obtained from reference TRBV19 and TRBJ2-1, is as follows: DGGITQSPKYLFRKEGQNVTLSCEQNLNHDAMYWYRQDPGQGLRLIYYSQIVNDFQKGDIAEGYSVSREKKESFPLTVTSAQKNPTAFYLCASSTRASGQNEQFFGPGTRLTVL.

This clone appeared a single time. The genes are TRBV19 and TRBJ2-4; D possibly corresponds to TRBD2 (5 bases). The CDR3 runs 13 residues. V gave up 4 bases and J gave up 10 bases, with 14 bases separating them. Germline lookup yields CDR1 LNHDA and CDR2 SQIVND (reference sequence). Here the CDR3 reads CASSTGGRLIQYF. The CDR3 DNA is TGTGCCAGTAGTACAGGAGGCCGTTTGATTCAGTACTTC.

The genes are TRBV6-1 and TRBJ1-2; possibly TRBD1 for D (5 bases). V shed 1 base and J shed 6 bases, with 18 bases lying between them. The CDR3 loop spans 16 amino acids. Germline loops: CDR1 MNHNS, CDR2 SASEGT. CDR3: CASSEGLAGHGHGYTF. The CDR3 nucleotides read TGTGCCAGCAGTGAAGGGCTCGCGGGGCATGGGCATGGCTACACCTTC.

The gene calls are TRBV6-2 or TRBV6-3 and TRBJ1-2; no clear D. Looked up from germline, CDR1 is MNHEY and CDR2 is SVGEGT. V was trimmed by 2 bases and J by 3 bases, leaving 10 bases between them. This CDR3 has 14 residues. CDR3 sequence: CASSYGGSDYGYTF. In nucleotides, the CDR3 is TGTGCCAGCAGTTACGGTGGCTCCGACTATGGCTACACCTTC.

J is TRBJ1-1 and V is TRBV30, with 10 bases identical to TRBD1. Germline-derived CDR1 and CDR2 are GTSNPN and SVGIG (reference sequence). The CDR3 runs 14 residues. V trimming: 2 bases; J trimming: 4 bases; junction bases outside the gene matches: 4. The CDR3 reads CAWSRQGASTEAFF. The DNA for the CDR3 is TGTGCCTGGAGTAGACAGGGGGCTAGCACTGAAGCTTTCTTT.

This chain connects TRBV7-3 to TRBJ2-1; 7 bases fit TRBD1. Germline lookup yields CDR1 SGHTA and CDR2 FQGTGA. J gave up 0 bases and V 5 bases, and 4 bases lay outside the gene matches. The CDR3 runs 15 residues. The chain's CDR3 is CASSLQGSSYNEQFF. The CDR3, as DNA: TGTGCCAGCAGCCTACAGGGGAGCTCCTACAATGAGCAGTTCTTC.

The chain links TRBV7-9 to TRBJ2-7; D is perhaps TRBD2 (6 bases). V was trimmed by 2 bases and J by 3 bases, leaving 17 bases between them. Germline V gives CDR1 SEHNR, CDR2 FQNEAQ (reference sequence). The CDR3 extends over 16 amino acids. CDR3 sequence reads: CASSLSGGFGFYEQYF. CDR3 DNA: TGTGCCAGCAGCTTATCCGGGGGATTCGGGTTCTACGAGCAGTACTTC.

The V call is TRBV9, the J call TRBJ2-3, with 8 positions matching TRBD2. This CDR3 spans 15 amino acids. After removal of 5 bases from V and 3 bases from J, the junction contained 8 bases not matched to a gene. The germline gives CDR1 SGDLS, CDR2 YYNGEE. The CDR3 DNA follows: TGTGCCAGCAGTTCCCGGGGGGGGCCTACAGATACGCAGTATTTT. It yields the protein CASSSRGGPTDTQYF.

This clone has just a few counts. This chain connects TRBV6-6 to TRBJ2-1, with 9 positions matching TRBD1. Germline assignment: CDR1 MNHNY and CDR2 SVGAGI (reference sequence). The CDR3 totals 15 residues. The J segment lost 5 bases and the V segment lost 6 bases, leaving 8 bases of the junction unmatched. This chain's CDR3 is CASSRGTGTNNEQFF. CDR3 in DNA: TGTGCCAGCAGCAGAGGGACAGGGACTAACAATGAGCAGTTCTTC.

This rearrangement joins TRBV5-1 to TRBJ2-7, with 14 nucleotides matching TRBD2. V gave up 3 bases and J gave up 5 bases; unmatched junction bases: 7. The germline V gene encodes CDR1 SGHRS and CDR2 YFSETQ. This CDR3 has 16 residues. CDR3 region: CASSSTSGRGYNEQYF. The DNA of the CDR3 is TGCGCCAGCAGCTCGACTAGCGGGAGGGGTTATAACGAGCAGTACTTC. Full variable domain (outside the CDR3, taken from reference TRBV5-1 and TRBJ2-7): KAGVTQTPRYLIKTRGQQVTLSCSPISGHRSVSWYQQTPGQGLQFLFEYFSETQRNKGNFPGRFSGRQFSNSRSEMNVSTLELGDSALYLCASSSTSGRGYNEQYFGPGTRLTVT.

The gene calls are TRBV5-4 and TRBJ2-1; TRBD1 agrees at 8 bases. There are 13 residues in the CDR3. Losses at the gene ends were 2 bases for V and 10 bases for J; bases not matched to a gene: 5. CDR1 is SGHNT and CDR2 is YYREEE in the germline V gene (reference sequence). The CDR3 DNA is TGTGCCAGCAGCTTCGGGACAGGTCAGGAGCAGTTCTTC. It codes for CASSFGTGQEQFF.

The chain uses TRBV19 and TRBJ1-2, with TRBD1 identical over 9 bases. This CDR3 comprises 15 residues. V trimming: 7 bases; J trimming: 2 bases; junction bases outside the gene matches: 8. The germline V gene encodes CDR1 LNHDA and CDR2 SQIVND (reference sequence). Here the CDR3 reads CASTPTGTGNYGYTF. The DNA of the CDR3 is TGTGCCAGTACCCCAACCGGGACAGGGAACTATGGCTACACCTTC.

This clone has just a few counts. The V call is TRBV3-1 (or the pseudogene TRBV3-2), the J call TRBJ2-7; D is undetermined. This CDR3 comprises 15 residues. V shed 1 base and J shed 0 bases, with 10 bases lying between them. CDR1 LGHDT and CDR2 YNNKEL come from the germline V gene (reference sequence). DNA for the CDR3: TGTGCCAGCAGCCAAGTTTCAGGTAGCTCCTACGAGCAGTACTTC. It codes for CASSQVSGSSYEQYF.

This chain connects TRBV6-1 to TRBJ1-2; 7 positions match TRBD1. Germline CDR1 and CDR2: MNHNS and SASEGT. The CDR3 consists of 15 residues. V gave up 3 bases and J gave up 5 bases; unmatched junction bases: 9. The CDR3: CASSDLGTVTYGYTF. In DNA, the CDR3 is TGTGCCAGCAGTGATCTGGGGACAGTGACTTATGGCTACACCTTC.

This sequence joins TRBV2 and TRBJ1-1, with D tentatively TRBD1 (6 bases). The CDR3 has 14 amino acids. Trimming took 7 bases from V and 0 from J, leaving 12 bases between them. Looked up from germline, CDR1 is SNHLY and CDR2 is FYNNEI. The CDR3 loop is CASTGVFMNTEAFF. CDR3 in DNA: TGTGCCAGCACAGGGGTTTTCATGAACACTGAAGCTTTCTTT.

This rearrangement joins TRBV7-2 to TRBJ2-1; perhaps TRBD2 as D (5 bases). The length of the CDR3 is 15 residues. Germline lookup yields CDR1 SGHTA and CDR2 FQGNSA. V lost 0 bases to trimming and J lost 8 bases, with 14 bases between them. The CDR3 sequence is CASSLALSSKDEQFF. The CDR3 bases are TGTGCCAGCAGCTTAGCCCTTTCTAGCAAGGATGAGCAGTTCTTC.

Only one count was recorded for this clone. This sequence joins TRBV19 and TRBJ1-1, with unresolved D. Trimming took off 5 bases at V and 4 bases at J, with 11 bases between the two ends. Germline CDR1 reads LNHDA; CDR2 reads SQIVND (reference sequence). The CDR3 has 13 residues. The CDR3 loop is CASSLGRGTEAFF. The DNA for the CDR3 is TGTGCCAGTAGTCTTGGTCGGGGCACTGAAGCTTTCTTT.

V gene TRBV12-3 or TRBV12-4 combines with J gene TRBJ2-1, with D tentatively TRBD1 (6 bases). V dropped 4 bases and J dropped 10 bases, with 14 bases sitting between them. This CDR3 has 13 residues. The CDR3 sequence: CASSSGTSREQFF. Written as DNA, the CDR3 is TGTGCCAGCAGTTCCGGGACATCTAGGGAGCAGTTCTTC.

The chain uses TRBV5-1 and TRBJ2-2; 7 bases are a match to TRBD2. Trimming at V came to 4 bases and at J to 6 bases, leaving 15 bases not matched to a gene. CDR3 length: 17 amino acids. Germline CDR1 and CDR2: SGHRS and YFSETQ. The CDR3 DNA is TGCGCCAGCAGCAGTCCCTTGATGCGGGAGTCCCCCGGGGAGCTGTTTTTT. Its protein is CASSSPLMRESPGELFF.

This clone has just a few counts. The chain is built from TRBV20-1 and TRBJ2-6, with TRBD1 matching over 11 bases. Germline CDR1 and CDR2: DFQATT and SNEGSKA (reference sequence). The CDR3 covers 16 residues. The V and J ends lost 3 bases and 4 bases, in that order; junction bases with no gene match: 5. The CDR3 DNA reads TGCAGTGCTAGTGGGGACAGGGGGTTGGGGGCCAACGTCCTGACTTTC. Amino acid sequence: CSASGDRGLGANVLTF.

This clone was recorded a few times. In nucleotides, the CDR3 is TGTGCCAGCTCACTTTCTTTTCGGACTAGCGGGGGCTACGAGCAGTACTTC. Amino acids: CASSLSFRTSGGYEQYF. The chain combines TRBV18 with TRBJ2-7; 13 nucleotides align to TRBD2. Germline CDR1 reads KGHSH; CDR2 reads LQKENI. J was trimmed by 3 bases and V by 4 bases; bases with no gene match: 9. This CDR3 comprises 17 residues.

This chain joins TRBV2 and TRBJ2-3; a possible D gene is TRBD2 (5 bases). The ends were cut back, 3 bases at V and 2 bases at J, with 9 bases in the middle. The germline V gene encodes CDR1 SNHLY and CDR2 FYNNEI. This CDR3 spans 14 amino acids. CDR3 loop: CASSDKRNTDTQYF. CDR3 sequence (DNA): TGTGCCAGCAGTGATAAGCGGAACACAGATACGCAGTATTTT.